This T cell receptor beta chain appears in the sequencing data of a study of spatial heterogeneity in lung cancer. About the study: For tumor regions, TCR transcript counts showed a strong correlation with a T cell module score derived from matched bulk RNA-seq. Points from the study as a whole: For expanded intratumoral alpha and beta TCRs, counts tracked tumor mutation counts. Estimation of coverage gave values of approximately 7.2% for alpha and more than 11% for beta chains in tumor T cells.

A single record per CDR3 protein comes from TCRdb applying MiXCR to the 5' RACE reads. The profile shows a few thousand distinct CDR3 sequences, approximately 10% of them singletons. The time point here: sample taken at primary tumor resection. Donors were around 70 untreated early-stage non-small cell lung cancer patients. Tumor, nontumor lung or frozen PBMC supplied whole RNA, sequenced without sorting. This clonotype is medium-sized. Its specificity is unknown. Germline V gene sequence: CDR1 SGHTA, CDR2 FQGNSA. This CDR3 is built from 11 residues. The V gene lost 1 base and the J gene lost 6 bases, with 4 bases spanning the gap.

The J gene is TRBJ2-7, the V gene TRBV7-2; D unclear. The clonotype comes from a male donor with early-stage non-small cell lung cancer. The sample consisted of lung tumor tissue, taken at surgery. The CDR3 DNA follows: TGTGCCAGCAGCTTAGGTCTCGAGCAGTACTTC. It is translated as CASSLGLEQYF.